Below, 6 T cell receptor beta chains from the same sample are listed, as sequenced in a study of blood T cell repertoires in COVID-19. Profiled with immunoSEQ multiplex PCR; TCRdb holds only in-frame clones, not every one. The sample lists about 240,000 clones, approximately 83% occurring once. The sequenced sample was peripheral blood. The source is a man under 40 who had recovered from COVID-19.

In regard to this clone: An end of the junction does not agree with germline; a read error may underlie this. The CDR3 DNA sequence: TGTACCAGCAGTTACCGCCGGGTCTCTAGCACAGATACGCAGTATTTT. Translated: CTSSYRRVSSTDTQYF. J is TRBJ2-3 and V is TRBV6-6; D is uncertain. The CDR3 totals 16 residues. The germline CDR1 and CDR2 sequences are MNHNY and SVGAGI (reference sequence).

V and J are TRBV18 and TRBJ1-1; D unresolved. Per germline, CDR1 KGHSH and CDR2 LQKENI. The CDR3 runs to 13 residues. With 8 bases removed from V and 1 base from J, the gap between germline ends came to 11 bases. The CDR3, as DNA: TGTGCCAGCAAATGGGAGGGGAACACTGAAGCTTTCTTT. This gives the protein CASKWEGNTEAFF.

The chain carries TRBV18 and TRBJ1-4; no clear D gene. The V gene lost 1 base and the J gene lost 2 bases, with 5 bases spanning the gap. This CDR3 spans 14 amino acids. Germline V lookup: CDR1 KGHSH, CDR2 LQKENI. The CDR3 here is CASSPRPTNEKLFF. The CDR3 DNA sequence: TGTGCCAGCTCACCACGGCCCACTAATGAAAAACTGTTTTTT.

The rearrangement uses TRBV3-1 (or the pseudogene TRBV3-2) and TRBJ2-2; no clear D gene. Germline V gene lookup returns CDR1 LGHDT and CDR2 YNNKEL (reference sequence). V lost 3 bases, J lost 3 bases, and 14 bases lay in between. The CDR3 has 16 residues. CDR3: CASSQTSSKYTGELFF. The CDR3 coding sequence is TGTGCCAGCAGCCAGACAAGCAGTAAATACACCGGGGAGCTGTTTTTT.

The chain employs TRBV4-1 and TRBJ1-2; 8 positions match TRBD1. From germline, CDR1 is MGHRA and CDR2 YSYEKL. V trimming: 1 base; J trimming: 8 bases; junction bases outside the gene matches: 15. The CDR3 has 17 residues. CDR3 region: CASSQAILGQGARGYTF. CDR3 nucleotides: TGCGCCAGCAGCCAAGCGATTCTTGGGCAGGGGGCTCGAGGCTACACCTTC.

The V gene is TRBV2, the J gene TRBJ2-5; 9 bases align to TRBD2. The germline V gene has CDR1 SNHLY and CDR2 FYNNEI. Unmatched junction bases numbered 5, after V lost 7 bases and J lost 2 bases. The CDR3 contains 14 residues. The CDR3 protein is CASKLSGGQETQYF. In DNA, the CDR3 is TGTGCCAGCAAACTAAGCGGGGGGCAAGAGACCCAGTACTTC.